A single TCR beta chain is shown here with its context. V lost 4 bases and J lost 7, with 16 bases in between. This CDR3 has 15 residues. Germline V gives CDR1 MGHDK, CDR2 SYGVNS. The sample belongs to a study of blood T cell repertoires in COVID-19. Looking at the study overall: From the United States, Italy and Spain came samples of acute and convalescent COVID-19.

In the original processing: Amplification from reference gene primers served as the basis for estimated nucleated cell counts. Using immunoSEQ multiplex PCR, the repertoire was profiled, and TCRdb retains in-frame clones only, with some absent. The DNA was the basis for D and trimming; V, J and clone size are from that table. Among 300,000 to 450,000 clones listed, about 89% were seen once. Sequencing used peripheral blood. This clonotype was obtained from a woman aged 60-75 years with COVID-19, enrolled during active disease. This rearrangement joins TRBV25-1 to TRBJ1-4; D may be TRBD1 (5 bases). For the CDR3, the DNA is TGTGCCAGCAGTGTCGCAGGGTATCTGCGTGAAAAACTGTTTTTT. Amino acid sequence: CASSVAGYLREKLFF.